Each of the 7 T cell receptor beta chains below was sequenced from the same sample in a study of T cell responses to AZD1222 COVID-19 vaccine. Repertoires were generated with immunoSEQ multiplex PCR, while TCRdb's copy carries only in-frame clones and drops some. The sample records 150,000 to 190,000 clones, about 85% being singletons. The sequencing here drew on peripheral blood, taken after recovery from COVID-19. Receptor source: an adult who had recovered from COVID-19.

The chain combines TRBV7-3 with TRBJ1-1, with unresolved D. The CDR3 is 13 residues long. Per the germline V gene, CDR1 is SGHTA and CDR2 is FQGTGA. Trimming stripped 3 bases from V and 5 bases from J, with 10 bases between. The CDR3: CASSFIRDTEAFF. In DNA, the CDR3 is TGTGCCAGCAGCTTTATTCGGGATACTGAAGCTTTCTTT. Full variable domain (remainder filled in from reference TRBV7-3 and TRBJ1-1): GAGVSQTPSNKVTEKGKYVELRCDPISGHTALYWYRQSLGQGPEFLIYFQGTGAADDSGLPNDRFFAVRPEGSVSTLKIQRTERGDSAVYLCASSFIRDTEAFFGQGTRLTVV.

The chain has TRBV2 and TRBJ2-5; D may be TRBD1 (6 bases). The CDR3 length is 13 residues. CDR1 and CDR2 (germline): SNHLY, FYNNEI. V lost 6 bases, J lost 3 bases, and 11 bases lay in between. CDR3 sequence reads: CASSIEGEETQYF. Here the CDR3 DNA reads TGTGCCAGCAGCATTGAGGGGGAAGAGACCCAGTACTTC.

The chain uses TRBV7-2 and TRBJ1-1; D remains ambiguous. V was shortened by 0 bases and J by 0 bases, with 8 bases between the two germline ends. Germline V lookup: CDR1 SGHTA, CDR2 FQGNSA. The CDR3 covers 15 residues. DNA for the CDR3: TGTGCCAGCAGCTTAGCAGGTCGGGTGAACACTGAAGCTTTCTTT. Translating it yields CASSLAGRVNTEAFF.

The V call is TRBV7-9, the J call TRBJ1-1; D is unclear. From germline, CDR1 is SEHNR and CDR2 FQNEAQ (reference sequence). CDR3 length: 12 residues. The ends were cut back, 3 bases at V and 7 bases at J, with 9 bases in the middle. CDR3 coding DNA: TGTGCCAGCAGCTTTTCAGCGGGTGAAGCTTTCTTT. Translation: CASSFSAGEAFF. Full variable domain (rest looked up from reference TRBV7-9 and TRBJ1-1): DTGVSQNPRHKITKRGQNVTFRCDPISEHNRLYWYRQTLGQGPEFLTYFQNEAQLEKSRLLSDRFSAERPKGSFSTLEIQRTEQGDSAMYLCASSFSAGEAFFGQGTRLTVV.

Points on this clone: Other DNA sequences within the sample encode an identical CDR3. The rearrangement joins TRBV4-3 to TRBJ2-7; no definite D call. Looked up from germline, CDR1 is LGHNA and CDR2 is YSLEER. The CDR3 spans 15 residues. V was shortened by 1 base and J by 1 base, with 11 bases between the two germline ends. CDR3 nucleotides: TGCGCCAGCAGCCAAGGGGTGGACCGTTCCTACGAGCAGTACTTC. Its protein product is CASSQGVDRSYEQYF.

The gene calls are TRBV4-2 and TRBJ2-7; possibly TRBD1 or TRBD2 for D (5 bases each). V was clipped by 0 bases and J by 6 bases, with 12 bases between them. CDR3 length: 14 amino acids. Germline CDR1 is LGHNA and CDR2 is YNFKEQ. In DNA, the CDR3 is TGTGCCAGCAGCCAAGATGCCGGGACGCGCGAGCAGTACTTC. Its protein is CASSQDAGTREQYF.

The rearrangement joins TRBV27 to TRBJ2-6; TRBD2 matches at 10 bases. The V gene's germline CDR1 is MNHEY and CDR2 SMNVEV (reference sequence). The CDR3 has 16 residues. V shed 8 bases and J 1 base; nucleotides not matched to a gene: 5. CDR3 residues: CASGASGSSGANVLTF. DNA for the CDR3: TGTGCCAGCGGGGCTAGCGGGAGTTCTGGGGCCAACGTCCTGACTTTC.